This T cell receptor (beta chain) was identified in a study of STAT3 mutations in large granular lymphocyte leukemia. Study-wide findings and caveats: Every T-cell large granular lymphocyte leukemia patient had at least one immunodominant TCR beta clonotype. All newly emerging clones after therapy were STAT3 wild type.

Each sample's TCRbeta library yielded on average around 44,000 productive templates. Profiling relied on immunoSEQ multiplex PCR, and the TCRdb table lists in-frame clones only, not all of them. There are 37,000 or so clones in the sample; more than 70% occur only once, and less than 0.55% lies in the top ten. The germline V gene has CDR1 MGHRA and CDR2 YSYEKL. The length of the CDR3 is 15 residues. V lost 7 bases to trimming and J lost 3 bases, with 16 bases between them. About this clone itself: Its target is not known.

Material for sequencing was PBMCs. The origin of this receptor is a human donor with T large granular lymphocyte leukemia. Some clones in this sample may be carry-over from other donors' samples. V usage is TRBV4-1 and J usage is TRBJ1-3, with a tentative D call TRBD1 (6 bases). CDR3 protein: CASMGGSPLGNTIYF. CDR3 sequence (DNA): TGCGCCAGCATGGGGGGCTCCCCTCTTGGAAACACCATATATTTT.